This TCR beta chain was captured in a study of identical twins. TCRdb itself ran the 5' RACE reads through MiXCR, one entry per CDR3 protein. The data show around 490,000 distinct CDR3 sequences, around 15% seen once. The CDR3 contains 17 residues. Germline CDR1 and CDR2: SGHRS and YFSETQ. V dropped 1 base and J dropped 3; count of bases not matched to a gene: 8. This same sample was also part of a study on yellow fever vaccine responses in identical twins.

The chain carries TRBV5-1 and TRBJ2-7; TRBD2 agrees at 12 bases. The sequence derives from a woman in her late teens or twenties in good health. Sequencing was done on a sample of CD4+ T cells sorted from blood. CDR3 nucleotide sequence: TGCGCCAGCAGCTTGTTGGGTCTAGCGGGGGGGGACTACGAGCAGTACTTC. Translated: CASSLLGLAGGDYEQYF.